The 10 T cell receptor beta chains below all came from one sample that was sequenced in a study of identical twins (dated by TCRdb to about 2016). The method was 5' RACE. Instrument on record: Illumina HiSeq 2000. TCRdb reprocessing: public reads trimmed at Q25 with fastp, clones called with MiXCR, in-frame beta chains kept. When rows share a CDR3 protein, they turn into one entry using the most common DNA and genes. This sample has 500,000 to 550,000 distinct CDR3 sequences in its table, and 20% to 25% of those were observed once. The ten largest clones add up to around 0.9% of the sample. This sample also belongs to another study, concerning T cells expressing NK-cell markers.

Material for sequencing was CD4+ T cells sorted from blood. These receptors all stem from a young woman in good health.

The V call is TRBV20-1, the J call TRBJ2-5; TRBD2 aligns across 13 bases. This CDR3 is 16 amino acids long. The V and J ends lost 3 bases and 1 base, in that order; junction bases with no gene match: 5. Per germline, CDR1 DFQATT and CDR2 SNEGSKA (reference sequence). The CDR3 is CSASSGTSGTQETQYF. DNA for the CDR3: TGCAGTGCTAGTTCCGGGACTAGCGGGACCCAAGAGACCCAGTACTTC.

This clonotype was counted between two and nine times. The J gene is TRBJ2-3, the V gene TRBV5-1; D is uncertain. Germline CDR1 SGHRS, CDR2 YFSETQ. This CDR3 region has 13 residues. Trimming pared 4 bases from V and 7 bases from J, leaving 13 bases between. CDR3 DNA sequence: TGCGCCAGCAGCCGTGACCCAGAATATACGCAGTATTTT. Amino acid sequence: CASSRDPEYTQYF. Supplemented by reference TRBV5-1 and TRBJ2-3, the full variable domain reads KAGVTQTPRYLIKTRGQQVTLSCSPISGHRSVSWYQQTPGQGLQFLFEYFSETQRNKGNFPGRFSGRQFSNSRSEMNVSTLELGDSALYLCASSRDPEYTQYFGPGTRLTVL.

This clonotype has just a few counts. V usage is TRBV13 and J usage is TRBJ1-5; a possible D gene is TRBD1 (5 bases). Looked up from germline, CDR1 is PRHDT and CDR2 is FYEKMQ (reference sequence). The CDR3 runs 12 residues. V shed 5 bases and J shed 10 bases, with 12 bases lying between them. This chain's CDR3 is CASSQNTGPQHF. CDR3 nucleotides: TGTGCCAGCAGCCAGAATACAGGCCCCCAGCATTTT.

The gene calls are TRBV20-1 and TRBJ1-1; D unclear. CDR1 is DFQATT and CDR2 is SNEGSKA in the germline V gene (reference sequence). This CDR3 is built from 13 residues. V gave up 1 base and J gave up 5 bases, with 11 bases separating them. The CDR3, as DNA: TGCAGTGCTAGAGGCGGACTAAGAACTGAAGCTTTCTTT. Amino acid sequence: CSARGGLRTEAFF.

This clonotype was counted between two and nine times. This chain connects TRBV29-1 to TRBJ2-7; 9 positions match TRBD2. The germline gives CDR1 SQVTM, CDR2 ANQGSEA. V dropped 2 bases and J dropped 2; count of bases not matched to a gene: 4. CDR3 size: 14 residues. CDR3 loop: CSVELAGITYEQYF. The CDR3 DNA reads TGCAGCGTTGAACTAGCGGGAATCACCTACGAGCAGTACTTC.

This clonotype came up a few times. The rearrangement uses TRBV20-1 and TRBJ1-2; D may be TRBD1 (6 bases). This CDR3 is 13 amino acids long. With 4 bases removed from V and 1 base from J, the gap between germline ends came to 10 bases. Germline CDR1 reads DFQATT; CDR2 reads SNEGSKA (reference sequence). The CDR3 region is CSAIAGVNYGYTF. The CDR3 DNA reads TGCAGTGCTATCGCAGGGGTTAACTATGGCTACACCTTC.

This clonotype came up many times. This chain links TRBV29-1 with TRBJ2-1; D is unresolved. The germline gives CDR1 SQVTM, CDR2 ANQGSEA. CDR3 length: 8 residues. Trimming cost V 3 bases and J 12 bases, with 3 bases left between them. CDR3 bases: TGCAGCGTTGATGGGCAGTTCTTC. This gives the protein CSVDGQFF.

This chain uses TRBV20-1 with TRBJ1-4, with D hard to call. Looked up from germline, CDR1 is DFQATT and CDR2 is SNEGSKA (reference sequence). Trimming cost V 3 bases and J 11 bases, with 10 bases left between them. CDR3 length equals 11 residues. This CDR3 is CSASLTRKLFF. In nucleotides, the CDR3 is TGCAGTGCTAGTCTTACGCGGAAACTGTTTTTT.

The chain combines TRBV30 with TRBJ1-2; the D is unclear. Trimming stripped 0 bases from V and 10 bases from J, with 12 bases between. The CDR3 spans 12 residues. Germline lookup yields CDR1 GTSNPN and CDR2 SVGIG (reference sequence). The CDR3 region has the DNA TGTGCCTGGAGTGTACGACCGGATCCCTACACCTTC. This sequence encodes CAWSVRPDPYTF.

J is TRBJ2-1 and V is TRBV20-1, with 8 nucleotides matching TRBD2. With 6 bases clipped from V and 8 bases from J, the junction kept 18 bases outside the gene matches. This CDR3 is 16 amino acids long. The germline V gene encodes CDR1 DFQATT and CDR2 SNEGSKA (reference sequence). As DNA, the CDR3 is TGCAGTGCAAGTTTTCCTTCGGCGGGAGGAATATATGAGCAGTTCTTC. It yields the protein CSASFPSAGGIYEQFF.